The 18 T cell receptor beta chains below come from one sample, sequenced in a study of cytomegalovirus exposure and HLA in healthy donors. The PCR made use of 60 Vbeta and 13 Jbeta primers. Produced via immunoSEQ multiplex PCR; TCRdb's table is partial and in-frame only. In the table there are 250,000 to 350,000 clones, roughly 90% of which are singletons. The specimen was PBMCs. The receptors here all came from a man aged 35-49 years in good health and CMV-seropositive.

This chain links TRBV28 with TRBJ2-3; 9 bases are a match to TRBD1. The J segment lost 3 bases and the V segment lost 7 bases, leaving 8 bases of the junction unmatched. The CDR3 has 15 amino acids. Germline CDR1 is MDHEN and CDR2 is SYDVKM. The CDR3 here is CASTPGDRGTDTQYF. The CDR3 DNA reads TGTGCCAGCACCCCTGGAGACAGGGGGACAGATACGCAGTATTTT.

A single count supports this clone. The chain has TRBV6-6 and TRBJ2-1; TRBD2 agrees at 9 bases. The germline V gene encodes CDR1 MNHNY and CDR2 SVGAGI (reference sequence). J gave up 8 bases and V 4 bases, and 6 bases lay outside the gene matches. The CDR3 length is 14 residues. The chain's CDR3 is CASSSISGGDEQFF. CDR3 DNA: TGTGCCAGCAGTTCCATTAGCGGGGGAGATGAGCAGTTCTTC.

V usage is TRBV29-1 and J usage is TRBJ1-2; TRBD1 matches at 7 bases. The junction had 4 bases not matched to a gene; V was cut back by 3 bases and J by 6 bases. CDR3 size: 12 residues. The germline V gene encodes CDR1 SQVTM and CDR2 ANQGSEA. CDR3 sequence: CSVDRQGDGYTF. DNA for the CDR3: TGCAGCGTTGATCGACAGGGCGATGGCTACACCTTC.

This chain joins TRBV28 and TRBJ1-2, with 8 nucleotides matching TRBD1. Germline V gene data show CDR1 as MDHEN and CDR2 as SYDVKM. The length of the CDR3 is 14 residues. Trimming at V came to 4 bases and at J to 8 bases, leaving 9 bases not matched to a gene. The CDR3 spells CASSSTDRVTGYTF. The CDR3 DNA is TGTGCCAGCAGTTCCACGGACAGGGTCACCGGCTACACCTTC.

The chain joins TRBV4-2 to TRBJ2-1; 14 bases line up with TRBD2. The CDR3 has 13 amino acids. Germline CDR1 is LGHNA and CDR2 is YNFKEQ. V trimming: 1 base; J trimming: 16 bases; junction bases outside the gene matches: 3. The chain's CDR3 is CASSQGLAGGRFF. Written as DNA, the CDR3 is TGTGCCAGCAGCCAAGGACTAGCGGGAGGGCGCTTCTTC.

V is TRBV7-6 and J is TRBJ2-1, with 11 bases matching TRBD2. The CDR3 loop spans 16 amino acids. V was pared by 3 bases and J by 6 bases, with 7 bases of the junction left unmatched. From germline, CDR1 is SGHVS and CDR2 FNYEAQ. The CDR3 reads CASSFFSGRATNEQFF. As DNA, the CDR3 is TGTGCCAGCAGCTTTTTTAGCGGGAGGGCTACCAATGAGCAGTTCTTC.

The CDR3 sequence: CASSGSGQGESQPQHF. The CDR3 nucleotides are TGTGCCAGCAGCGGGTCCGGACAGGGCGAGAGTCAGCCCCAGCATTTT. The chain combines TRBV9 with TRBJ1-5; 8 bases are a match to TRBD1. The junction had 11 bases not matched to a gene; V was cut back by 3 bases and J by 6 bases. The CDR3 consists of 16 residues. Germline-derived CDR1 and CDR2 are SGDLS and YYNGEE.

The V and J genes are TRBV19 and TRBJ2-5, with 10 bases matching TRBD1. Trimming removed 9 bases from V and 4 bases from J; junction bases left unmatched: 2. CDR1 is LNHDA, CDR2 SQIVND, per germline (reference sequence). This CDR3 spans 12 amino acids. The CDR3 DNA is TGTGCCAGCCGGACAGGGGGAGAGACCCAGTACTTC. This translates into CASRTGGETQYF.

The rearrangement joins TRBV15 to TRBJ2-7, with TRBD2 identical over 12 bases. The CDR3 has 16 residues. With 3 bases clipped from V and 4 bases from J, the junction kept 7 bases outside the gene matches. The germline V gene has CDR1 LNHNV and CDR2 YYDKDF (reference sequence). In DNA, the CDR3 is TGTGCCACCAGCAGGACCAAGACTAGCGGGAGTTACGAGCAGTACTTC. Its translation: CATSRTKTSGSYEQYF.

The V call is TRBV6-1, the J call TRBJ2-3; 10 bases agree with TRBD2. Trimming at V came to 6 bases and at J to 2 bases, leaving 2 bases not matched to a gene. The germline V gene encodes CDR1 MNHNS and CDR2 SASEGT. CDR3 length: 14 residues. CDR3 amino acids: CASRGLADTDTQYF. DNA for the CDR3: TGTGCCAGCAGAGGACTAGCGGACACAGATACGCAGTATTTT.

This chain connects TRBV5-5 to TRBJ2-5; no definite D call. CDR3 size: 13 residues. CDR1 is SGHKS, CDR2 YYEKEE, per germline (reference sequence). The ends were cut back, 1 base at V and 3 bases at J, with 7 bases in the middle. The CDR3: CASSLPGKETQYF. DNA of the CDR3: TGTGCCAGCAGCTTGCCAGGCAAAGAGACCCAGTACTTC.

V usage is TRBV21-1 and J usage is TRBJ1-2; the table calls TRBD1, which could not be checked here. TRBV21-1 is a pseudogene locus. This CDR3 has 16 amino acids. CDR3 residues: CASSKVRGTANYGYTF. The DNA for the CDR3 is TGTGCCAGCAGCAAAGTTAGGGGGACAGCAAACTATGGCTACACCTTC.

The V and J genes are TRBV4-3 and TRBJ2-3; TRBD2 agrees at 10 bases. V lost 3 bases, J lost 1 base, and 7 bases stayed unmatched. Germline V gives CDR1 LGHNA, CDR2 YSLEER. The CDR3 loop spans 17 amino acids. CDR3 residues: CASSHQPGTSGTDTQYF. The DNA of the CDR3 is TGCGCCAGCAGCCATCAACCCGGGACTAGCGGCACAGATACGCAGTATTTT.

The chain links TRBV6-1 to TRBJ1-1; D call uncertain. This CDR3 is 13 amino acids long. Deletions cut 6 bases from V and 1 base from J, with 9 bases between. Germline-derived CDR1 and CDR2 are MNHNS and SASEGT. The CDR3, as DNA: TGTGCCAGCAGGCCGGGAGGGAACACTGAAGCTTTCTTT. It encodes CASRPGGNTEAFF.

The rearrangement links TRBV7-3 to TRBJ2-1, with a tentative D call TRBD1 (6 bases). Germline V gives CDR1 SGHTA, CDR2 FQGTGA. The CDR3 is made up of 17 amino acids. The ends were cut back, 1 base at V and 0 bases at J, with 13 bases in the middle. In DNA, the CDR3 is TGTGCCAGCAGCTTAAATCCTCCGGGACACTCCTACAATGAGCAGTTCTTC. It specifies CASSLNPPGHSYNEQFF.

The rearrangement uses TRBV7-9 and TRBJ2-5; 8 nucleotides align to TRBD1. The CDR3 length is 11 residues. V lost 4 bases and J lost 9; bases outside the gene matches: 1. Germline CDR1 reads SEHNR; CDR2 reads FQNEAQ (reference sequence). CDR3 loop: CASSSTGAQYF. CDR3 DNA: TGTGCCAGCAGCTCGACAGGGGCCCAGTACTTC.

This clone was seen only a few times. The chain couples TRBV29-1 to TRBJ2-7, with 12 positions matching TRBD2. This CDR3 region has 14 residues. CDR1 SQVTM and CDR2 ANQGSEA come from the germline V gene. The trim removed 6 bases at V and 0 bases at J, leaving 3 bases unmatched. CDR3 loop: CSVETSGSSYEQYF. The CDR3 nucleotides read TGCAGCGTGGAGACTAGCGGGAGCTCCTACGAGCAGTACTTC.

This clone was found once. This chain links TRBV9 with TRBJ1-2; 9 bases agree with TRBD1. The CDR3 sequence is 13 residues long. CDR1 SGDLS and CDR2 YYNGEE come from the germline V gene. V was clipped by 4 bases and J by 7 bases; unmatched bases: 5. The CDR3 loop is CASSSQGQGGYTF. CDR3 bases: TGTGCCAGCAGCTCACAGGGACAGGGTGGCTACACCTTC.